This T cell receptor (beta chain) came from a study of cytomegalovirus exposure and HLA in healthy donors. Study as a whole: Early on, a data release was issued that held roughly 84 million unique TCRs from HLA-typed donors.

Remarks on this clone: What it binds is unknown.

Findings of the study overall: Researchers catalogued some 160 TCR beta chains as cytomegalovirus-associated. Productive status was seen about 90% or about 30% of the time for most TCR beta V segments in an earlier analysis. TCR beta sequences reportedly predicted most subjects' HLA-A and HLA-B alleles accurately.

Germline loops: CDR1 LNHNV, CDR2 YYDKDF (reference sequence). The CDR3 totals 15 residues. Trimming took 5 bases from V and 2 from J; bases not matched to a gene: 8. The primer mix had 60 Vbeta and 13 Jbeta primers. The table came from immunoSEQ multiplex PCR; TCRdb's copy has only in-frame clones and leaves some out. The profile shows roughly 97,000 clones, 73% of them singletons. The clonotype was recovered from a man between 35 and 55 years old in good health and CMV-seronegative. The chain couples TRBV15 to TRBJ2-7; 8 bases fit TRBD1. Sequenced input: PBMCs. The CDR3 DNA reads as TGTGCCACCAGCGTTATCTACAGGGGGACCTACGAGCAGTACTTC. Amino acids: CATSVIYRGTYEQYF.